Listed below are T cell receptor beta chains from one sample, sequenced in a study of T cell repertoires in cytomegalovirus infection. MiXCR, applied by TCRdb to the reads, yields one record per CDR3 protein. Found here are around 770,000 distinct CDR3 sequences, 25% to 30% of them singletons; the top ten hold less than 15%. No antigen has been assigned to these receptors. The sequencing used cultured CD8+ T cells from PBMCs, collected from culture after CMV antigen stimulation. These receptors all come from a human donor in good health (CMV status not recorded). Some clones in this sample may be carry-over from other donors' samples. The CDR3 runs from the conserved cysteine through the conserved F or W. D genes are given only for firm matches. Expanded clones are given a class, and other clones once, few, many or no size at all.

-	TRBV28	TRBJ1-1	TRBD1	CASSPADRGLTEAFF	TGTGCCAGCAGTCCGGCCGACAGGGGCCTCACTGAAGCTTTCTTT
-	TRBV7-4	TRBJ2-6	-	CASSLLPGVWDMGSGANVLTF	TGTGCCAGCAGCTTATTACCGGGCGTCTGGGACATGGGCTCTGGGGCCAACGTCCTGACTTTC
-	TRBV3-1	TRBJ2-7	-	CASSQAEQLSFYEQYF	TGTGCCAGCAGTCAAGCCGAACAGCTTTCCTTCTACGAGCAGTACTTC
few	TRBV6-5	TRBJ1-2	-	CASSYLTQGSGYTF	TGTGCCAGCAGTTACCTCACACAGGGAAGCGGCTACACCTTC
-	TRBV6-6	TRBJ2-3	-	CAMRTSSTDTQYF	TGTGCCATGCGGACTTCTAGCACAGATACGCAGTATTTT
-	TRBV7-6	TRBJ2-1	TRBD1	CASSFDRDRGNNEQFF	TGTGCCAGCAGCTTTGACCGGGACAGGGGGAACAATGAGCAGTTCTTC
-	TRBV27	TRBJ2-1	TRBD1	CASSFRDRGIDNEQFF	TGTGCCAGCAGTTTCCGGGACAGGGGAATCGACAATGAGCAGTTCTTC
-	TRBV19	TRBJ1-1	-	CASSSPASPPPMQATGYGTEAFF	TGTGCCAGTAGTAGCCCGGCTTCTCCACCCCCGATGCAGGCCACCGGGTATGGGACTGAAGCTTTCTTT
many	TRBV7-6	TRBJ2-3	TRBD2	CASSISGDHTDTQYF	TGTGCCAGCAGCATTAGCGGGGATCACACAGATACGCAGTATTTT
many	TRBV7-2	TRBJ2-1	-	CASSLRWDIPYNEQFF	TGTGCCAGCAGCCTGCGTTGGGACATACCCTACAATGAGCAGTTCTTC
-	TRBV27	TRBJ1-2	-	CASSSRGGGYTF	TGTGCCAGCAGTTCTCGGGGAGGAGGCTACACCTTC
once	TRBV28	TRBJ1-1	-	CASSWSYTEAFF	TGTGCCAGCAGTTGGAGTTACACTGAAGCTTTCTTT
few	TRBV4-3	TRBJ2-1	-	CASSQNAGNSYNEQFF	TGCGCCAGCAGCCAAAATGCCGGTAACTCCTACAATGAGCAGTTCTTC
-	TRBV6-2/TRBV6-3	TRBJ2-2	TRBD2	CASLGASGSLTGELFF	TGTGCCAGCCTGGGGGCTAGCGGGTCCCTCACCGGGGAGCTGTTTTTT
many	TRBV4-1	TRBJ2-1	-	CASSPTPIPNEQFF	TGCGCCAGCAGCCCCACGCCAATTCCAAATGAGCAGTTCTTC
-	TRBV5-1	TRBJ2-5	-	CASSFARYQETQYF	TGCGCCAGCAGCTTCGCCAGGTACCAAGAGACCCAGTACTTC
few	TRBV7-9	TRBJ1-1	-	CASTFMFTEAFF	TGTGCCAGCACCTTCATGTTCACTGAAGCTTTCTTT
few	TRBV7-2	TRBJ2-7	TRBD2	CASSLEASGVYEQYF	TGTGCCAGCAGCTTAGAAGCTAGCGGGGTCTACGAGCAGTACTTC
-	TRBV5-6	TRBJ1-1	-	CASSSDRPFTEAFF	TGTGCCAGCAGCTCCGACAGACCTTTCACTGAAGCTTTCTTT
-	TRBV27	TRBJ1-2	-	CASSMGHPGNYGYTF	TGTGCCAGCAGTATGGGACACCCTGGGAACTATGGCTACACCTTC
-	TRBV19	TRBJ1-1	-	CASSIRWGTDEAFF	TGTGCCAGTAGTATTCGGTGGGGGACGGACGAAGCTTTCTTT
few	TRBV27	TRBJ2-1	-	CASSPDGSPYNEQFF	TGTGCCAGCAGCCCTGACGGGTCCCCCTACAATGAGCAGTTCTTC
-	TRBV4-3	TRBJ1-2	TRBD1	CASSQFFRQGNYGYTF	TGCGCCAGCAGCCAATTCTTCCGACAGGGGAACTATGGCTACACCTTC
few	TRBV6-1	TRBJ1-5	-	CASSEIIGVQPQHF	TGTGCCAGCAGTGAAATAATAGGAGTCCAGCCCCAGCATTTT
once	TRBV19	TRBJ1-2	TRBD1	CASSIDGGTDNYGYTF	TGTGCCAGTAGTATAGATGGGGGGACAGATAACTATGGCTACACCTTC
-	TRBV7-8	TRBJ2-3	-	CASSPGVGRSTDTQYF	TGTGCCAGCAGCCCCGGCGTGGGCAGGAGCACAGATACGCAGTATTTT
few	TRBV12-3/TRBV12-4	TRBJ1-4	-	CASSLFGPQGSTKLFF	TGTGCCAGCAGTTTATTCGGACCCCAGGGCTCTACGAAACTGTTTTTT
-	TRBV7-9	TRBJ2-1	TRBD2	CASIHGGATFF	TGTGCCAGCATCCACGGGGGGGCTACATTCTTC
-	TRBV27	TRBJ1-2	TRBD1	CASSISGTVSYYGYTF	TGTGCCAGCAGTATCTCCGGGACAGTATCCTACTATGGCTACACCTTC
few	TRBV6-6	TRBJ1-5	TRBD1	CASSVGTGEQPQHF	TGTGCCAGCAGTGTTGGGACAGGGGAACAGCCCCAGCATTTT
-	TRBV6-6	TRBJ2-3	-	CASSYSKSNPGIFDTQYF	TGTGCCAGCAGTTACTCGAAAAGCAATCCAGGGATATTTGATACGCAGTATTTT
few	TRBV7-6	TRBJ2-1	TRBD2	CASSLDSGGAFDEQFF	TGTGCCAGCAGCTTAGATAGCGGGGGGGCCTTCGATGAGCAGTTCTTC
-	TRBV20-1	TRBJ1-1	-	CSARPNRNTEAFF	TGCAGTGCTAGACCCAACAGAAACACTGAAGCTTTCTTT
few	TRBV20-1	TRBJ2-3	-	CSAITHTDTQYF	TGCAGTGCTATCACTCACACAGATACGCAGTATTTT
many	TRBV7-2	TRBJ2-5	TRBD2	CASSPGGGGGAETQYF	TGTGCCAGCAGCCCAGGAGGTGGCGGGGGGGCAGAGACCCAGTACTTC
few	TRBV27	TRBJ2-5	-	CASSLGQLTETQYF	TGTGCCAGCAGTTTAGGGCAGTTGACGGAGACCCAGTACTTC
few	TRBV6-5	TRBJ2-3	-	CASSYSNLPSTDTQYF	TGTGCCAGCAGTTACTCAAACCTCCCCAGCACAGATACGCAGTATTTT
few	TRBV6-6	TRBJ2-1	-	CASSDWTETYNEQFF	TGTGCCAGCAGTGACTGGACAGAAACCTACAATGAGCAGTTCTTC
-	TRBV10-2	TRBJ2-5	-	CASSKGGVQETQDF	TGCGCCAGCTCTAAGGGGGGAGTCCAAGAGACCCAGGACTTC
-	TRBV25-1	TRBJ2-1	-	CASSEIKLGDEQFF	TGTGCCAGCAGTGAAATTAAATTGGGGGATGAGCAGTTCTTC
-	TRBV6-1	TRBJ1-3	-	CASSERAAIYSGNTIYF	TGTGCCAGCAGTGAAAGGGCAGCTATCTACTCTGGAAACACCATATATTTT
-	TRBV18	TRBJ2-5	TRBD1	CASSPEDREETQYF	TGTGCCAGCTCACCGGAGGACAGGGAAGAGACCCAGTACTTC
once	TRBV11-2	TRBJ2-1	TRBD2	CASSFGPSGGDNEQFF	TGTGCCAGCAGCTTCGGCCCTAGCGGGGGGGACAATGAGCAGTTCTTC
-	TRBV6-1	TRBJ1-1	-	CASEDGVRTEAFF	TGTGCCAGCGAAGATGGTGTGAGGACTGAAGCTTTCTTT
many	TRBV27	TRBJ2-7	TRBD2	CASSLLASGSYEQYF	TGTGCCAGCAGTTTATTGGCTAGCGGGAGCTACGAGCAGTACTTC